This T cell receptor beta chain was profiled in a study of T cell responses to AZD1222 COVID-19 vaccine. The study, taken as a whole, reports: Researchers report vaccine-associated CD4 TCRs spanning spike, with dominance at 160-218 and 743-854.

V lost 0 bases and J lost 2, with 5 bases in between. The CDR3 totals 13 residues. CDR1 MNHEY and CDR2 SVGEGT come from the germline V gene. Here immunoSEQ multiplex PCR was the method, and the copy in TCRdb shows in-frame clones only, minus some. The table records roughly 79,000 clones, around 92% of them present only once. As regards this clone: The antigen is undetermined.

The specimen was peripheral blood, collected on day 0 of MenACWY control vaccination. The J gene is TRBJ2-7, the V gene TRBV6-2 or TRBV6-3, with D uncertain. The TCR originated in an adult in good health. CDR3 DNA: TGTGCCAGCAGTTACTCGATTCCCTACGAGCAGTACTTC. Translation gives CASSYSIPYEQYF.